Below, 22 T cell receptor beta chains from the same sample are listed, as sequenced in a study of T cells in Graves' hyperthyroidism and ophthalmopathy. Amplification targeted TCR beta CDR3 regions from RNA transcripts. The TCR CDR3 was amplified in a first-round RT-PCR using the HTBI primer set. MiXCR was run by TCRdb on the multiplex PCR reads, yielding one entry per CDR3 protein. Seen here are 480,000 or so distinct CDR3 sequences, over 13% observed once, and the top ten hold 15% to 20%. Sequencing was carried out using blood. Receptors were obtained from a woman aged 18-35 years with Graves' hyperthyroidism.

As regards this clonotype: A much larger clone differs from this one at a single base, so this may be a read error. The chain couples TRBV7-2 to TRBJ2-2; 14 bases fit TRBD2. Germline V gene sequence: CDR1 SGHTA, CDR2 FQGNSA. The CDR3 covers 21 residues. V dropped 6 bases and J dropped 0; count of bases not matched to a gene: 15. The CDR3 region is CASRYRAGTSGSRANTGELFF. As DNA, the CDR3 is TGTGCCAGCAGATATAGAGCGGGGACTAGCGGGAGTAGGGCGAACACCGGGGAGCTGTTTTTT. The full variable domain, completed using reference TRBV7-2 and TRBJ2-2, is GAGVSQSPSNKVTEKGKDVELRCDPISGHTALYWYRQSLGQGLEFLIYFQGNSAPDKSGLPSDRFSAERTGGSVSTLTIQRTQQEDSAVYLCASRYRAGTSGSRANTGELFFGEGSRLTVL.

This clonotype was picked up a small number of times. Sequence at one end of the junction differs from germline and may be a read error. The chain recombines TRBV2 with TRBJ2-1; TRBD2 matches 13 bases. The germline CDR1 and CDR2 sequences are SNHLY and FYNNEI. This CDR3 comprises 15 residues. CDR3 nucleotide sequence: TGTGCCAGCAGATCGAGACTAGCGGGAGGTTTTTTATTAGTCTTC. Protein sequence: CASRSRLAGGFLLVF.

J is TRBJ2-1 and V is TRBV3-1, with TRBD1 matching over 7 bases. Germline CDR1 is LGHDT and CDR2 is YNNKEL (reference sequence). Losses at the gene ends were 4 bases for V and 9 bases for J; bases not matched to a gene: 9. CDR3 length: 14 residues. In DNA, the CDR3 is TGTGCCAGCAGCCGAGAAGACAGGGTCGGTGAGCAGTTCTTC. Its translation is CASSREDRVGEQFF.

This clonotype was observed many times. This rearrangement joins TRBV27 to TRBJ1-6; D is uncertain. V dropped 3 bases and J dropped 7 bases, with 22 bases sitting between them. CDR3 size: 18 residues. The germline CDR1 and CDR2 sequences are MNHEY and SMNVEV (reference sequence). The CDR3 protein is CASSLWSGPRSLNSPLHF. In DNA, the CDR3 is TGTGCCAGCAGTTTGTGGAGCGGGCCCAGGTCCCTAAATTCACCCCTCCACTTT.

This clonotype came up many times. For the CDR3, the DNA is TGTGCCTGGGAACGAGGACACGCTCGGGAGGCCCAGTACTTC. Protein product: CAWERGHAREAQYF. V is TRBV30 and J is TRBJ2-5; 7 bases are a match to TRBD2. The CDR3 runs to 14 residues. CDR1 is GTSNPN, CDR2 SVGIG, per germline (reference sequence). V lost 5 bases, J lost 9 bases, and 15 bases stayed unmatched.

This clonotype was observed a handful of times. The J gene is TRBJ1-1, the V gene TRBV18, with 8 bases lining up with TRBD1. Trimming took 6 bases from V and 5 from J; bases not matched to a gene: 11. The germline CDR1 and CDR2 sequences are KGHSH and LQKENI. This CDR3 is 15 amino acids long. In DNA, the CDR3 is TGTGCCAGCTCTAGAGGACAGGGCGTCGGTACTGAAGCTTTCTTT. Residues: CASSRGQGVGTEAFF.

This clonotype was detected a few times. A read error may produce the germline difference seen at one junction end. The chain employs TRBV3-1 and TRBJ2-1, with D tentatively TRBD2 (6 bases). The CDR3 spans 16 residues. Germline V gene sequence: CDR1 LGHDT, CDR2 YNNKEL (reference sequence). CDR3 in amino acids: CANSQDWDLAYNEQFF. The CDR3 nucleotides read TGTGCCAACAGCCAAGATTGGGACTTGGCCTACAATGAGCAGTTCTTC.

The CDR3, as DNA: TGTGCCAGCAGTTCGACAGGGGGCAGTGGTAACTATGGCTACACCTTC. Residues: CASSSTGGSGNYGYTF. V and J are TRBV12-3 or TRBV12-4 and TRBJ1-2; 10 bases line up with TRBD1. Losses at the gene ends were 4 bases for V and 1 base for J; bases not matched to a gene: 6. The CDR3 covers 16 residues.

The chain has TRBV13 and TRBJ1-2, with unresolved D. The CDR3 consists of 16 residues. V was cut by 3 bases and J by 8 bases, with 22 bases left in between. Germline-derived CDR1 and CDR2 are PRHDT and FYEKMQ (reference sequence). The CDR3 spells CASSFLRAGSTEGYTF. CDR3 coding DNA: TGTGCCAGCAGCTTCCTTAGGGCAGGATCCACAGAGGGCTACACCTTC.

This clonotype has at least ten counts. The J gene is TRBJ2-7, the V gene TRBV27, with TRBD2 identical over 9 bases. CDR3 length: 18 residues. CDR1 and CDR2 from the germline V gene are MNHEY and SMNVEV (reference sequence). The V gene end was trimmed by 2 bases and the J gene end by 2 bases; junction bases not matched to a gene: 13. CDR3 protein: CASSLGGVAGAPPYEQYF. The CDR3 coding sequence is TGTGCCAGCAGTTTAGGAGGGGTAGCGGGAGCTCCCCCCTACGAGCAGTACTTC.

This clonotype appeared many times. The chain couples TRBV28 to TRBJ2-1, with D maybe TRBD1 (6 bases). The V end lost 4 bases, the J end lost 6 bases, and 16 bases lay between the germline ends. CDR3 length: 15 residues. Germline loops: CDR1 MDHEN, CDR2 SYDVKM. For the CDR3, the DNA is TGTGCCAGCAGTTATGGACAGTGGAGCTCCAATGAGCAGTTCTTC. This codes for CASSYGQWSSNEQFF.

This clonotype was seen only a few times. The gene calls are TRBV9 and TRBJ2-3; TRBD1 is a possible D gene (5 bases). This CDR3 spans 13 amino acids. The V gene lost 4 bases and the J gene lost 6 bases, with 12 bases spanning the gap. CDR1 is SGDLS and CDR2 is YYNGEE in the germline V gene. CDR3 nucleotide sequence: TGTGCCAGCAGCATCTCAGGGCCGGATACGCAGTATTTT. Residues: CASSISGPDTQYF. The full variable domain, its missing parts supplied by reference TRBV9 and TRBJ2-3, is DSGVTQTPKHLITATGQRVTLRCSPRSGDLSVYWYQQSLDQGLQFLIQYYNGEERAKGNILERFSAQQFPDLHSELNLSSLELGDSALYFCASSISGPDTQYFGPGTRLTVL.

The V gene is TRBV6-5, the J gene TRBJ2-3; 8 bases align to TRBD1. V trimming: 2 bases; J trimming: 6 bases; junction bases outside the gene matches: 7. Germline-derived CDR1 and CDR2 are MNHEY and SVGAGI. This CDR3 is built from 15 residues. CDR3 protein: CASSYGGRGRDTQYF. In nucleotides, the CDR3 is TGTGCCAGCAGTTACGGTGGCAGGGGGCGGGATACGCAGTATTTT.

CDR3 in amino acids: CAYGQNRNQPQHF. For the CDR3, the DNA is TGTGCCTATGGACAGAATAGGAATCAGCCCCAGCATTTT. V and J are TRBV30 and TRBJ1-5; possibly TRBD1 for D (6 bases). Trimming shortened V by 7 bases and J by 4 bases, and 14 bases separated the two germline ends. CDR1 GTSNPN and CDR2 SVGIG come from the germline V gene (reference sequence). This CDR3 spans 13 amino acids. Full variable domain (remainder filled in from reference TRBV30 and TRBJ1-5): SQTIHQWPATLVQPVGSPLSLECTVEGTSNPNLYWYRQAAGRGLQLLFYSVGIGQISSEVPQNLSASRPQDRQFILSSKKLLLSDSGFYLCAYGQNRNQPQHFGDGTRLSIL.

This clonotype was seen ten or more times. The chain links TRBV12-3 or TRBV12-4 to TRBJ1-1; D gene ambiguous. V was cut by 3 bases and J by 4 bases, with 12 bases left in between. The CDR3 totals 14 residues. The CDR3 loop is CASSFRRRGTEAFF. Here the CDR3 DNA reads TGTGCCAGCAGTTTTAGAAGACGGGGCACTGAAGCTTTCTTT.

This clonotype appeared a few times. The rearrangement uses TRBV7-9 and TRBJ2-6; D gene unclear. The germline V and J ends were trimmed by 5 bases and 13 bases, with 12 bases remaining between them. The CDR3 sequence is 12 residues long. Germline values: CDR1 SEHNR, CDR2 FQNEAQ (reference sequence). The CDR3 coding sequence is TGTGCCAGCAGCCCCCCCCCAACGGTCCTGACTTTC. Encoded protein: CASSPPPTVLTF.

The CDR3 coding sequence is TGTGCCAGCAGCTTACTGGCTAGCGGGAGAAACGGGGAGCTGTTTTTT. As protein: CASSLLASGRNGELFF. The chain joins TRBV7-3 to TRBJ2-2, with TRBD2 matching over 10 bases. The length of the CDR3 is 16 residues. Germline trimming cut 2 bases from V and 7 bases from J; bases unmatched to any gene: 7. Per the germline V gene, CDR1 is SGHTA and CDR2 is FQGTGA.

The chain couples TRBV9 to TRBJ2-2, with 8 bases identical to TRBD1. The junction had 17 bases not matched to a gene; V was cut back by 7 bases and J by 6 bases. Germline V gene data show CDR1 as SGDLS and CDR2 as YYNGEE. This CDR3 comprises 17 residues. The CDR3 reads CASGPLPGQGFSGELFF. The CDR3 DNA is TGTGCCAGCGGTCCCCTCCCAGGACAGGGATTCTCCGGGGAGCTGTTTTTT.

This clonotype was counted at least ten times. The rearrangement joins TRBV7-9 to TRBJ1-1, with D possibly being TRBD1 (5 bases). This CDR3 comprises 16 residues. V lost 1 base and J lost 1, with 13 bases in between. Germline-derived CDR1 and CDR2 are SEHNR and FQNEAQ (reference sequence). The CDR3 reads CASSLVQGRGNTEAFF. The CDR3 nucleotides are TGTGCCAGCAGCTTAGTGCAGGGCCGAGGGAACACTGAAGCTTTCTTT.

The table lists this clonotype with many counts. The V gene is TRBV6-1, the J gene TRBJ1-2; D not resolved. Trimming took off 7 bases at V and 2 bases at J, with 11 bases between the two ends. Looked up from germline, CDR1 is MNHNS and CDR2 is SASEGT. CDR3 length: 13 amino acids. Written as DNA, the CDR3 is TGTGCCAGCACACTACAGAACAACTATGGCTACACCTTC. It codes for CASTLQNNYGYTF.

This clonotype was recorded at least ten times. The chain has TRBV11-2 and TRBJ1-2; perhaps TRBD1 as D (6 bases). V was cut by 2 bases and J by 7 bases, with 17 bases left in between. This CDR3 comprises 15 residues. Germline V CDR1 and CDR2: SGHAT, FQNNGV. The CDR3 DNA sequence: TGTGCCAGCAGCTTATCGCAGGGGATCCTTTTTGGCTACACCTTC. Amino acid sequence: CASSLSQGILFGYTF.

This clonotype showed up many times. The V gene is TRBV10-3, the J gene TRBJ2-1; 9 positions match TRBD1. This CDR3 comprises 14 residues. V trimming: 4 bases; J trimming: 7 bases; junction bases outside the gene matches: 5. From germline, CDR1 is ENHRY and CDR2 SYGVKD. Here the CDR3 reads CAISGRTGENEQFF. CDR3 in DNA: TGTGCCATCAGTGGTCGGACAGGGGAAAATGAGCAGTTCTTC.